Presented here are 27 T cell receptor beta chains from one specimen sequenced in a study of blood T cell repertoires in COVID-19. Repertoires were generated with immunoSEQ multiplex PCR, while TCRdb's copy carries only in-frame clones and drops some. The sample consists of approximately 140,000 clones, about nine tenths of them appearing once. The sequenced sample was peripheral blood. The receptors come from an older woman with active or convalescent COVID-19.

This chain joins TRBV5-1 and TRBJ1-6; 7 bases fit TRBD1. This CDR3 spans 14 amino acids. V lost 6 bases, J lost 7 bases, and 7 bases stayed unmatched. Per the germline V gene, CDR1 is SGHRS and CDR2 is YFSETQ. The CDR3 sequence is CASNEGQPNSPLHF. CDR3 nucleotide sequence: TGCGCCAGCAATGAGGGACAGCCAAATTCACCCCTCCACTTT.

J is TRBJ2-2 and V is TRBV4-1; TRBD2 matches at 7 bases. J gave up 5 bases and V 3 bases, and 3 bases lay outside the gene matches. Germline CDR1 MGHRA, CDR2 YSYEKL. The length of the CDR3 is 14 residues. The CDR3 DNA is TGCGCCAGCAGCCATCCCGGGAGGACCGGGGAGCTGTTTTTT. The encoded protein is CASSHPGRTGELFF.

The genes are TRBV5-6 and TRBJ2-7, with D perhaps matching TRBD1 (6 bases). The ends were cut back, 0 bases at V and 2 bases at J, with 9 bases in the middle. Germline CDR1 is SGHDT and CDR2 is YYEEEE. This CDR3 spans 14 amino acids. This CDR3 is CASSLGDKTYEQYF. The CDR3 DNA reads as TGTGCCAGCAGCTTGGGGGACAAGACCTACGAGCAGTACTTC.

The V and J genes are TRBV10-2 and TRBJ2-1; TRBD1 agrees at 9 bases. The CDR3 runs 16 residues. The V gene's germline CDR1 is WSHSY and CDR2 SAAADI. Unmatched junction bases numbered 2, after V lost 0 bases and J lost 2 bases. Here the CDR3 reads CASSESTGGTYNEQFF. The CDR3, as DNA: TGCGCCAGCAGTGAGTCGACAGGGGGAACCTACAATGAGCAGTTCTTC.

The chain couples TRBV5-1 to TRBJ1-4; D not resolved. CDR1 and CDR2 from the germline V gene are SGHRS and YFSETQ. The CDR3 extends over 19 amino acids. V lost 0 bases and J lost 2, with 20 bases in between. The CDR3 DNA follows: TGCGCCAGCAGCTTGGACCGCTTGAGCGGGATCTGGACTAATGAAAAACTGTTTTTT. It encodes CASSLDRLSGIWTNEKLFF.

This chain joins TRBV7-2 and TRBJ2-7; 10 bases are a match to TRBD2. The J segment lost 6 bases and the V segment lost 2 bases, leaving 4 bases of the junction unmatched. The CDR3 runs to 14 residues. Germline-derived CDR1 and CDR2 are SGHTA and FQGNSA. The CDR3 protein is CASSLSGGVSEQYF. Here the CDR3 DNA reads TGTGCCAGCAGCTTAAGCGGGGGGGTCTCCGAGCAGTACTTC.

J is TRBJ1-2 and V is TRBV7-9, with 10 bases identical to TRBD1. Germline CDR1 SEHNR, CDR2 FQNEAQ (reference sequence). J was trimmed by 8 bases and V by 0 bases; bases with no gene match: 9. The CDR3 is 16 residues long. CDR3 residues: CASSLASGQGFRGYTF. The CDR3 region has the DNA TGTGCCAGCAGCTTAGCCTCGGGACAGGGGTTTCGAGGCTACACCTTC.

V usage is TRBV29-1 and J usage is TRBJ2-2; D not certain. This CDR3 spans 13 amino acids. Germline CDR1 reads SQVTM; CDR2 reads ANQGSEA. V was cut by 4 bases and J by 1 base, with 7 bases left in between. The CDR3: CSVVTVNTGELFF. In DNA form, the CDR3 reads TGCAGCGTTGTTACAGTGAACACCGGGGAGCTGTTTTTT.

The rearrangement links TRBV9 to TRBJ1-4, with D unclear. In germline, CDR1 is SGDLS, CDR2 YYNGEE. Trimming shortened V by 0 bases and J by 6 bases, and 15 bases separated the two germline ends. The CDR3 runs to 16 residues. In nucleotides, the CDR3 is TGTGCCAGCAGCGTAGACCCACGGGGAGGAGATGAAAAACTGTTTTTT. Encoded protein: CASSVDPRGGDEKLFF.

A remark on this clone: At one of its ends the junction is not consistent with the germline gene, which may arise from a read error. The chain combines TRBV7-7 with TRBJ1-3; 7 nucleotides align to TRBD1. This CDR3 has 15 residues. Germline CDR1 is SSHAT and CDR2 is FNYEAQ (reference sequence). CDR3 DNA: TGTGCTAGCAGCCCCGGAACAGGGGCTGGAAACACCATATATTTT. It is translated as CASSPGTGAGNTIYF.

The genes are TRBV6-1 and TRBJ1-1; D is ambiguous. With 2 bases removed from V and 9 bases from J, the gap between germline ends came to 16 bases. Looked up from germline, CDR1 is MNHNS and CDR2 is SASEGT. The CDR3 sequence is 14 residues long. The DNA of the CDR3 is TGTGCCAGCAGTGAAACGGCGGCGGGGTTGAAAGCTTTCTTT. Its protein is CASSETAAGLKAFF.

This chain connects TRBV30 to TRBJ1-6; D may be TRBD1 (5 bases). The CDR3 runs 15 residues. V was clipped by 0 bases and J by 9 bases, with 15 bases between them. The germline V gene encodes CDR1 GTSNPN and CDR2 SVGIG (reference sequence). The CDR3 DNA reads as TGTGCCTGGAGTGTAGGAGGGGTGGGGGGTTCACCCCTCCACTTT. It codes for CAWSVGGVGGSPLHF.

This sequence joins TRBV19 and TRBJ2-2; maybe TRBD1 (6 bases). Germline CDR1 reads LNHDA; CDR2 reads SQIVND (reference sequence). This CDR3 spans 13 amino acids. Trimming took off 4 bases at V and 6 bases at J, with 9 bases between the two ends. The CDR3 coding sequence is TGTGCCAGTAGTACCAGGGGTGCCGGGGAGCTGTTTTTT. This encodes CASSTRGAGELFF.

The chain combines TRBV7-2 with TRBJ2-5; TRBD2 aligns across 7 bases. The CDR3 runs 16 residues. Germline CDR1 reads SGHTA; CDR2 reads FQGNSA. Trimming cost V 5 bases and J 2 bases; bases outside gene matches: 11. The CDR3 region has the DNA TGTGCCAGCAGCACTAGGGCGCTAGCGGCACAAGAGACCCAGTACTTC. Residues: CASSTRALAAQETQYF.

The chain employs TRBV11-2 and TRBJ1-2; TRBD1 is a possible D gene (5 bases). CDR1 is SGHAT, CDR2 FQNNGV, per germline. V lost 1 base and J 6 bases, leaving 12 bases between the germline ends. CDR3 length: 14 amino acids. The CDR3, as DNA: TGTGCCAGCAGCTTAGCTCCAGGGAAACATGGCTACACCTTC. Translation: CASSLAPGKHGYTF.

CDR3 in DNA: TGTGCCAGCAGCCCTATAGTGGGGCCAAGCAATCAGCCCCAGCATTTT. It is translated as CASSPIVGPSNQPQHF. The chain employs TRBV7-2 and TRBJ1-5, with D perhaps matching TRBD1 (5 bases). Trimming removed 5 bases at V and 1 base at J, with 15 bases between. Germline-derived CDR1 and CDR2 are SGHTA and FQGNSA. The CDR3 has 16 residues.

The CDR3 is CASSRKGNEQFF. The DNA for the CDR3 is TGTGCCAGCAGCCGTAAGGGGAATGAGCAGTTCTTC. The V call is TRBV3-1 (or the pseudogene TRBV3-2), the J call TRBJ2-1; TRBD1 is a possible D gene (5 bases). The V gene lost 4 bases and the J gene lost 7 bases, with 8 bases spanning the gap. Per germline, CDR1 LGHDT and CDR2 YNNKEL (reference sequence). The CDR3 has 12 amino acids.

The rearrangement joins TRBV6-1 to TRBJ1-3; D is perhaps TRBD1 (5 bases). Germline V gene data show CDR1 as MNHNS and CDR2 as SASEGT. The CDR3 runs to 13 residues. The V and J ends lost 2 bases and 7 bases respectively, with 9 bases between them. CDR3 DNA: TGTGCCAGCAGTGAACAGGGAAGGAACACCATATATTTT. Residues: CASSEQGRNTIYF.

The chain links TRBV19 to TRBJ2-2; 7 positions agree with TRBD1. There are 16 residues in the CDR3. With 3 bases clipped from V and 7 bases from J, the junction kept 11 bases outside the gene matches. Germline V CDR1 and CDR2: LNHDA, SQIVND (reference sequence). The CDR3 sequence: CASSMTSTGLGGELFF. CDR3 DNA: TGTGCCAGTAGTATGACCTCGACAGGGCTGGGCGGGGAGCTGTTTTTT. Filled out from reference TRBV19 and TRBJ2-2, the complete variable domain reads DGGITQSPKYLFRKEGQNVTLSCEQNLNHDAMYWYRQDPGQGLRLIYYSQIVNDFQKGDIAEGYSVSREKKESFPLTVTSAQKNPTAFYLCASSMTSTGLGGELFFGEGSRLTVL.

V gene TRBV10-3 combines with J gene TRBJ1-1; D is perhaps TRBD1 (6 bases). The length of the CDR3 is 15 residues. Germline CDR1 and CDR2: ENHRY and SYGVKD. V was trimmed by 2 bases and J by 0 bases, leaving 10 bases between them. The CDR3 coding sequence is TGTGCCATCAGTGAGCTGGCAGGGGTGAACACTGAAGCTTTCTTT. Protein sequence: CAISELAGVNTEAFF.

The chain combines TRBV19 with TRBJ1-1, with TRBD1 identical over 9 bases. Germline CDR1 is LNHDA and CDR2 is SQIVND (reference sequence). CDR3 size: 12 residues. Trimming removed 4 bases from V and 11 bases from J; junction bases left unmatched: 5. The CDR3 nucleotides read TGTGCCAGTAGTACAACAGGGGGCGGGGCTTTCTTT. This encodes CASSTTGGGAFF.

This CDR3 reads CASRGGNVGANVLTF. In DNA form, the CDR3 reads TGTGCCAGTCGCGGGGGGAACGTTGGGGCCAACGTCCTGACTTTC. This sequence joins TRBV19 and TRBJ2-6, with 8 bases fitting TRBD2. This CDR3 has 15 residues. Trimming cost V 8 bases and J 3 bases; bases outside gene matches: 6. Per the germline V gene, CDR1 is LNHDA and CDR2 is SQIVND (reference sequence). The full variable domain, in which reference TRBV19 and TRBJ2-6 provide the parts outside the CDR3, is DGGITQSPKYLFRKEGQNVTLSCEQNLNHDAMYWYRQDPGQGLRLIYYSQIVNDFQKGDIAEGYSVSREKKESFPLTVTSAQKNPTAFYLCASRGGNVGANVLTFGAGSRLTVL.

This chain connects TRBV10-3 to TRBJ1-2; TRBD1 aligns across 8 bases. The germline CDR1 and CDR2 sequences are ENHRY and SYGVKD. V trimming: 4 bases; J trimming: 2 bases; junction bases outside the gene matches: 3. The CDR3 has 14 residues. CDR3 bases: TGTGCCATCAGTGTGGGACAGGTGAACTATGGCTACACCTTC. The encoded protein is CAISVGQVNYGYTF.

This clone has more than one count but fewer than ten. The V and J genes are TRBV6-2 or TRBV6-3 and TRBJ1-4, with a weak D call TRBD1 (5 bases). Looked up from germline, CDR1 is MNHEY and CDR2 is SVGEGT. The CDR3 runs 15 residues. Trimming cost V 4 bases and J 8 bases, with 17 bases left between them. CDR3 nucleotide sequence: TGTGCCAGCAGTTTCTCCGGCCAGGGTGGGGAAAAACTGTTTTTT. This gives the protein CASSFSGQGGEKLFF.

The gene calls are TRBV5-6 and TRBJ2-1; D perhaps matches TRBD2 (6 bases). The CDR3 extends over 12 amino acids. The ends were cut back, 4 bases at V and 6 bases at J, with 8 bases in the middle. CDR1 SGHDT and CDR2 YYEEEE come from the germline V gene. The CDR3 spells CASSRETNEQFF. CDR3 bases: TGTGCCAGCAGCCGGGAGACCAATGAGCAGTTCTTC.

This clone turned up a few times. The V call is TRBV6-2 or TRBV6-3, the J call TRBJ2-7; TRBD1 matches at 7 bases. Germline CDR1 reads MNHEY; CDR2 reads SVGEGT. After removal of 7 bases from V and 1 base from J, the junction contained 10 bases not matched to a gene. This CDR3 comprises 15 residues. The CDR3, as DNA: TGTGCCAGCATTTTCTCGACAGGGCAGTCCTACGAGCAGTACTTC. The encoded protein is CASIFSTGQSYEQYF.

V is TRBV3-1 (or the pseudogene TRBV3-2) and J is TRBJ1-3; tentatively, D is TRBD1 (6 bases). The CDR3 spans 15 residues. Germline CDR1 is LGHDT and CDR2 is YNNKEL (reference sequence). The V end lost 0 bases, the J end lost 4 bases, and 10 bases lay between the germline ends. CDR3 protein: CASSQEGASGNTIYF. The CDR3 DNA follows: TGTGCCAGCAGCCAAGAGGGGGCGAGCGGAAACACCATATATTTT.